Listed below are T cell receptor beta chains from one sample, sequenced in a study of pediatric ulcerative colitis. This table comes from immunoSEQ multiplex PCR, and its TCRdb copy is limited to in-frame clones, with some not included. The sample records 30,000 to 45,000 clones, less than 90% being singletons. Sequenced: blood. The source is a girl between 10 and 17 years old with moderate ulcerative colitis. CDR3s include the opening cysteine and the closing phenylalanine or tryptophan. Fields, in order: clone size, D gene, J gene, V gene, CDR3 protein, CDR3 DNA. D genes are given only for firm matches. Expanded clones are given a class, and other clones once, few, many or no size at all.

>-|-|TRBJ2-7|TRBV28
CASSLLGRYYEQYF
TGTGCCAGCAGTTTACTTGGCAGATACTACGAGCAGTACTTC
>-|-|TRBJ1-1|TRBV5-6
CASSFVTRVNTEAFF
TGTGCCAGCAGCTTTGTCACCCGGGTTAACACTGAAGCTTTCTTT
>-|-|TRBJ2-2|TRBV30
CAWSVYTFARTGELFF
TGTGCCTGGAGTGTTTATACATTCGCTCGGACCGGGGAGCTGTTTTTT
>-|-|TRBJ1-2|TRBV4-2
CASRQGRDPSRYGYTF
TGTGCCAGCAGGCAAGGGAGGGATCCTAGTCGGTATGGCTACACCTTC
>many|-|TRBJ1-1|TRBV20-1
CSARRNTEAFF
TGCAGTGCTAGGAGGAACACTGAAGCTTTCTTT
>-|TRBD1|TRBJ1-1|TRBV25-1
CASSPHTGGSAEAFF
TGTGCCAGCAGCCCTCATACAGGGGGCTCAGCTGAAGCTTTCTTT
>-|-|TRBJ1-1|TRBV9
CAFPSMRGDTEAFF
TGTGCCTTCCCGTCGATGCGTGGGGACACTGAAGCTTTCTTT
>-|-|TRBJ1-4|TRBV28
CASSFGWGEKLFF
TGTGCCAGCAGTTTCGGGTGGGGGGAAAAACTGTTTTTT
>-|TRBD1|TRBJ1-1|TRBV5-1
CASSLAGDRVTEAFF
TGCGCCAGCAGCTTGGCAGGCGACAGGGTCACTGAAGCTTTCTTT
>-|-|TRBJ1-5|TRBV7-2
CASSQGFGNQPQHF
TGTGCCAGCAGCCAGGGGTTTGGCAATCAGCCCCAGCATTTT
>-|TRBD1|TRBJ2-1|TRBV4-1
CASSRAGGLSYNEQFF
TGCGCCAGCAGTCGGGCAGGGGGTCTCTCCTACAATGAGCAGTTCTTC
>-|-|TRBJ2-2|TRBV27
CASRGQGTPGELFF
TGTGCCAGCAGAGGGCAGGGTACCCCCGGGGAGCTGTTTTTT
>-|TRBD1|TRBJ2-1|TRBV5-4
CASIPGQAFAGEQFF
TGTGCCAGCATCCCGGGACAGGCCTTTGCCGGTGAGCAGTTCTTC
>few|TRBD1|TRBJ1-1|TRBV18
CASSPEWDSSEAFF
TGTGCCAGCTCACCAGAGTGGGACAGCTCTGAAGCTTTCTTT
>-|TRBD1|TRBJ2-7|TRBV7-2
CASSPPGRQGRYF
TGTGCCAGCAGCCCCCCCGGGAGACAGGGGAGGTACTTC
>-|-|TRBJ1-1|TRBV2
CASNLPQLNTEAFF
TGTGCCAGCAACCTACCCCAGTTGAACACTGAAGCTTTCTTT
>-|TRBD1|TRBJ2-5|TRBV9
CASSPQTGAYQETQYF
TGTGCCAGCAGCCCTCAGACAGGGGCGTACCAAGAGACCCAGTACTTC
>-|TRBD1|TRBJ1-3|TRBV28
CASSLTGDGNTIYF
TGTGCCAGCAGTTTGACAGGGGACGGAAACACCATATATTTT
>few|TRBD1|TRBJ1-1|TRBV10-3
CAISESTGQGALFF
TGTGCCATCAGTGAGTCGACAGGGCAGGGGGCCTTATTCTTT
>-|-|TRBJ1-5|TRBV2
CASSERRSGPSNQPQHF
TGTGCCAGCAGTGAAAGGAGGTCAGGTCCAAGCAATCAGCCCCAGCATTTT
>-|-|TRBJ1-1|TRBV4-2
CASSQQAGWGTEAFF
TGTGCCAGCAGCCAACAGGCAGGTTGGGGCACTGAAGCTTTCTTT
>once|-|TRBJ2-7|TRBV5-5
CASSLQSWTTTIYEQYF
TGTGCCAGCAGCTTGCAGTCTTGGACTACAACGATCTACGAGCAGTACTTC
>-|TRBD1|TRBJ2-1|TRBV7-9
CASSPRGKLSNEQFF
TGTGCCAGCAGCCCCAGGGGGAAACTGTCCAATGAGCAGTTCTTC
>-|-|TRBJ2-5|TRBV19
CASSTPAAGREETQYF
TGTGCCAGTAGTACCCCGGCAGCTGGAAGGGAAGAGACCCAGTACTTC
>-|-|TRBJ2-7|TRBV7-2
CASSSLGSPYEQYF
TGTGCCAGCAGCTCCCTGGGATCGCCCTACGAGCAGTACTTC
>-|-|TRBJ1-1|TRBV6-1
CASSLDSYTEAFF
TGTGCCAGCAGCCTAGACAGTTACACTGAAGCTTTCTTT
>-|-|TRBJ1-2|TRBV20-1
CSATANYGYTF
TGCAGTGCTACAGCTAACTATGGCTACACCTTC
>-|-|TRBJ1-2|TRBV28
CASSTQGGWDYGYTF
TGTGCCAGCAGTACCCAAGGGGGTTGGGACTATGGCTACACCTTC
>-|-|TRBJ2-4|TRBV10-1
CASSSQGEENIQYF
TGCGCCAGCAGTTCTCAGGGCGAAGAAAACATTCAGTACTTC
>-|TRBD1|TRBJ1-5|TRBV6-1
CASSGGQALNQPQHF
TGTGCCAGCAGCGGGGGACAGGCCCTCAATCAGCCCCAGCATTTT
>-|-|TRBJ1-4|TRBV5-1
CASREQGLTNEKLFF
TGCGCCAGCAGGGAACAGGGATTGACTAATGAAAAACTGTTTTTT
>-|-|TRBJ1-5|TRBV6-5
CASSYQTPNQPQHF
TGTGCCAGCAGTTACCAGACACCGAATCAGCCCCAGCATTTT
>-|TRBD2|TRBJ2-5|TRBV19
CASSISGRKETQYF
TGTGCCAGTAGCATTAGCGGGAGGAAGGAGACCCAGTACTTC
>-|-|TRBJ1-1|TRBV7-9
CASSSPGAEAFF
TGTGCCAGCAGCTCCCCGGGGGCTGAAGCTTTCTTT
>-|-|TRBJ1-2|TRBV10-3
CAISADKNYGYTF
TGTGCCATCAGTGCCGACAAGAACTATGGCTACACCTTC
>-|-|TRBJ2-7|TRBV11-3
CASSLVPPGAYEQYF
TGTGCCAGCAGCTTAGTGCCTCCCGGGGCGTACGAGCAGTACTTC
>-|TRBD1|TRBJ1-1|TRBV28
CASSPDRDTEAFF
TGTGCCAGCAGTCCAGACAGGGACACTGAAGCTTTCTTT
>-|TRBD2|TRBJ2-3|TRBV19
CAVAGLGDTQYF
TGTGCCGTAGCGGGTTTGGGAGATACGCAGTATTTT
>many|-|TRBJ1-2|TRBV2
CASRDGTNYGYTF
TGTGCCAGCAGAGACGGAACTAACTATGGCTACACCTTC
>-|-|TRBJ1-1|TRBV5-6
CASSLRMGNTEAFF
TGTGCCAGCAGCTTGCGGATGGGGAACACTGAAGCTTTCTTT
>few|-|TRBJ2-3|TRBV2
CASSGGASTDTQYF
TGTGCCAGCAGTGGAGGGGCGAGCACAGATACGCAGTATTTT
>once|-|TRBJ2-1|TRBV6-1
CASTEGNLKLEGFF
TGTGCCAGCACCGAAGGGAACCTCAAACTTGAGGGGTTCTTC
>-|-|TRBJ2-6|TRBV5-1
CASSRGRDIPRVGANVLTF
TGCGCCAGCAGCCGCGGACGGGACATACCCCGGGTAGGGGCCAACGTCCTGACTTTC
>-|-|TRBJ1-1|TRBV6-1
CASSESPGGRWNTEAFF
TGTGCCAGCAGTGAATCCCCTGGGGGACGTTGGAACACTGAAGCTTTCTTT
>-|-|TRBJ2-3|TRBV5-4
CASSSPRDTQYF
TGTGCCAGCAGCTCCCCCCGAGATACGCAGTATTTT
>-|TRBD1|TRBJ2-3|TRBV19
CASSISHGTGITDTQYF
TGTGCCAGTAGTATTTCTCATGGGACAGGGATAACAGATACGCAGTATTTT
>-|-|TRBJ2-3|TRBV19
CASGVRWQELGTDTQYF
TGTGCCAGTGGAGTAAGGTGGCAGGAATTGGGCACAGATACGCAGTATTTT
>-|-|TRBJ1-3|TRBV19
CASHPPSGNTIYF
TGTGCCAGCCACCCGCCGTCAGGAAACACCATATATTTT
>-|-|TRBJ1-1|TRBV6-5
CASREQGRPTEAFF
TGTGCCAGCAGGGAACAGGGAAGACCCACTGAAGCTTTCTTT
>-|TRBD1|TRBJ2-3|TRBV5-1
CASSLDPGQTADTQYF
TGCGCCAGCAGCTTGGATCCGGGACAGACGGCAGATACGCAGTATTTT
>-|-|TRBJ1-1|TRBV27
CASSLYTEGLLNTEAFF
TGTGCCAGCAGTTTATATACAGAGGGGCTATTGAACACTGAAGCTTTCTTT
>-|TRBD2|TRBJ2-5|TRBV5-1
CASSASGGVLQETQYF
TGCGCCAGCAGCGCTAGCGGGGGGGTGCTACAAGAGACCCAGTACTTC
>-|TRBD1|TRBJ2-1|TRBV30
CARRTGVNNEQFF
TGTGCCCGCAGGACAGGTGTCAACAATGAGCAGTTCTTC
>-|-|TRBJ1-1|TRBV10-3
CAISESSPREGGRAFF
TGTGCCATCAGTGAGTCGTCCCCCCGGGAGGGTGGAAGAGCTTTCTTT
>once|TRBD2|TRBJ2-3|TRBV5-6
CASSLAVDSSGRDTQYF
TGTGCCAGCAGCTTGGCCGTAGACAGTAGCGGGAGGGATACGCAGTATTTT
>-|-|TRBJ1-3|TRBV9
CASSVDQGGTGNTIYF
TGTGCCAGCAGCGTAGATCAGGGTGGTACTGGAAACACCATATATTTT
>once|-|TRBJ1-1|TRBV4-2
CASSRPGPRNTEAFF
TGTGCCAGCAGCCGTCCAGGGCCCCGGAACACTGAAGCTTTCTTT
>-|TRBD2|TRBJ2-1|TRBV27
CASSLAGRTYNEQFF
TGTGCCAGCAGCTTAGCGGGAAGGACCTACAATGAGCAGTTCTTC
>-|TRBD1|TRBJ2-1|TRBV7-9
CASSLPQGDEQFF
TGTGCCAGCAGCTTACCCCAGGGGGATGAGCAGTTCTTC
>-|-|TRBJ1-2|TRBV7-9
CASSPSTYGYTF
TGTGCCAGCAGCCCCAGTACCTATGGCTACACCTTC